The 24 T cell receptor beta chains listed next were all sequenced from one sample in a study of T cells in narcolepsy. Sequencing was performed with immunoSEQ multiplex PCR; in TCRdb, only in-frame clones are kept and a portion is missing. The sample yields tens of thousands of clones, around 81% seen once. What was sequenced was CD45RA- memory CD4+ T cells from PBMCs. The receptor source for this set is a human donor with narcolepsy.

The chain has TRBV9 and TRBJ2-1; TRBD2 agrees at 10 bases. V lost 1 base to trimming and J lost 3 bases; unmatched junction nucleotides: 4. The CDR3 has 16 residues. Germline V gene sequence: CDR1 SGDLS, CDR2 YYNGEE. The CDR3, as DNA: TGTGCCAGCAGCGTAAGTAGCGGGGGGCTCTACAATGAGCAGTTCTTC. Its translation: CASSVSSGGLYNEQFF. Variable domain in full (rest from reference TRBV9 and TRBJ2-1): DSGVTQTPKHLITATGQRVTLRCSPRSGDLSVYWYQQSLDQGLQFLIQYYNGEERAKGNILERFSAQQFPDLHSELNLSSLELGDSALYFCASSVSSGGLYNEQFFGPGTRLTVL.

The CDR3 DNA follows: TGTGCCAGCAGCTTGGGACTTAACTCCTACAATGAGCAGTTCTTC. This encodes CASSLGLNSYNEQFF. The chain combines TRBV5-4 with TRBJ2-1; D is uncertain. The CDR3 runs to 15 residues. V lost 0 bases, J lost 0 bases, and 7 bases lay in between. Germline CDR1 reads SGHNT; CDR2 reads YYREEE (reference sequence).

The sample holds one count of this clone. The chain couples TRBV13 to TRBJ2-5; 11 bases fit TRBD2. V lost 5 bases and J lost 4; bases outside the gene matches: 12. The germline V gene has CDR1 PRHDT and CDR2 FYEKMQ (reference sequence). This CDR3 comprises 17 residues. The CDR3 region is CASSQKVGLAGGETQYF. The CDR3 DNA sequence: TGTGCCAGCAGCCAAAAGGTCGGTCTAGCGGGGGGAGAGACCCAGTACTTC.

This rearrangement joins TRBV28 to TRBJ2-5, with 9 bases aligning to TRBD1. The CDR3 runs to 16 residues. In germline, CDR1 is MDHEN, CDR2 SYDVKM. V lost 6 bases to trimming and J lost 4 bases; unmatched junction nucleotides: 12. The CDR3 loop reads CASRGQQGALRETQYF. CDR3 nucleotides: TGTGCCAGCAGGGGGCAACAGGGGGCGTTAAGAGAGACCCAGTACTTC.

This clone was detected once. The gene calls are TRBV6-1 and TRBJ1-3; D may be TRBD1 (5 bases). Between the trimmed V and J ends, which lost 1 base and 0 bases, there was a span of 19 bases. There are 19 residues in the CDR3. Germline CDR1 is MNHNS and CDR2 is SASEGT. The CDR3 sequence is CASSEVGGGRAFSGNTIYF. CDR3 coding DNA: TGTGCCAGCAGTGAAGTAGGAGGCGGCAGGGCATTCTCTGGAAACACCATATATTTT.

The rearrangement uses TRBV21-1 and TRBJ2-5; the table's D gene call, TRBD2, was not cross checked with the DNA. TRBV21-1 counts as a pseudogene. This CDR3 region has 12 residues. The CDR3 region has the DNA TGTGCCAGCAGCCTCCCCCCGGGGACCCAGTACTTC. It specifies CASSLPPGTQYF.

This clone has just a few counts. The genes are TRBV4-3 and TRBJ2-1; TRBD2 matches 12 bases. Trimming cost V 1 base and J 5 bases; bases outside gene matches: 6. This CDR3 has 17 amino acids. Germline lookup yields CDR1 LGHNA and CDR2 YSLEER. CDR3 DNA sequence: TGCGCCAGCAGCCAAGGAGTGCGGACTAGCGGGGACAATGAGCAGTTCTTC. Translated, it gives CASSQGVRTSGDNEQFF.

The V gene is TRBV15, the J gene TRBJ2-3, with D maybe TRBD2 (6 bases). The CDR3 consists of 16 residues. Looked up from germline, CDR1 is LNHNV and CDR2 is YYDKDF (reference sequence). V lost 0 bases and J 0 bases, leaving 10 bases between the germline ends. The CDR3 sequence: CATSRDRLDSTDTQYF. Written as DNA, the CDR3 is TGTGCCACCAGCAGAGATCGACTAGATAGCACAGATACGCAGTATTTT.

CDR3 amino acids: CSVIEGLSIRSEPQSNSPLHF. In nucleotides, the CDR3 is TGCAGCGTTATCGAGGGACTGAGTATACGTTCCGAGCCGCAGAGTAATTCACCCCTCCACTTT. V and J are TRBV29-1 and TRBJ1-6, with D possibly matching TRBD1 (5 bases). With 5 bases removed from V and 6 bases from J, the gap between germline ends came to 35 bases. This CDR3 is built from 21 residues. Germline V lookup: CDR1 SQVTM, CDR2 ANQGSEA.

This rearrangement joins TRBV2 to TRBJ1-6, with unresolved D. Germline CDR1 SNHLY, CDR2 FYNNEI. The CDR3 is made up of 11 amino acids. Trimming took off 3 bases at V and 12 bases at J, with 6 bases between the two ends. CDR3 nucleotides: TGTGCCAGCAGTGATGTCTTACCCCTCCACTTT. Its protein product is CASSDVLPLHF.

The chain couples TRBV2 to TRBJ2-6, with D uncertain. Germline lookup yields CDR1 SNHLY and CDR2 FYNNEI. The CDR3 covers 12 residues. The ends were cut back, 6 bases at V and 4 bases at J, with 4 bases in the middle. The CDR3 DNA sequence: TGTGCCAGCAGGGGAGGGGCCAACGTCCTGACTTTC. Its translation: CASRGGANVLTF.

This rearrangement joins TRBV10-3 to TRBJ1-1; D possibly corresponds to TRBD1 (6 bases). CDR3 length equals 16 residues. Germline V gives CDR1 ENHRY, CDR2 SYGVKD. V was trimmed by 3 bases and J by 1 base, leaving 15 bases between them. CDR3 amino acids: CAISEPRKTGNTEAFF. In DNA form, the CDR3 reads TGTGCCATCAGTGAACCGAGAAAGACAGGGAACACTGAAGCTTTCTTT.

This chain links TRBV18 with TRBJ2-3, with TRBD1 matching over 7 bases. Germline loops: CDR1 KGHSH, CDR2 LQKENI. CDR3 length: 13 residues. The ends lost 8 bases at V and 5 bases at J; junction bases unmatched: 7. DNA of the CDR3: TGTGCCAGCACCGCAGGGGGAATAGATACGCAGTATTTT. It encodes CASTAGGIDTQYF. Together with reference TRBV18 and TRBJ2-3, the CDR3 gives the full variable domain: NAGVMQNPRHLVRRRGQEARLRCSPMKGHSHVYWYRQLPEEGLKFMVYLQKENIIDESGMPKERFSAEFPKEGPSILRIQQVVRGDSAAYFCASTAGGIDTQYFGPGTRLTVL.

This clone has a handful of counts. The chain links TRBV10-3 to TRBJ2-1; TRBD2 might be the D (6 bases). CDR1 and CDR2 from the germline V gene are ENHRY and SYGVKD. The CDR3 is 16 residues long. With 0 bases removed from V and 2 bases from J, the gap between germline ends came to 11 bases. The CDR3 DNA reads TGTGCCATCAGTGAGTCGGAGGGTAGCCCCTACAATGAGCAGTTCTTC. Protein: CAISESEGSPYNEQFF.

This chain links TRBV2 with TRBJ1-5; 7 bases agree with TRBD1. With 4 bases clipped from V and 0 bases from J, the junction kept 6 bases outside the gene matches. CDR3 length: 16 amino acids. CDR1 is SNHLY, CDR2 FYNNEI, per germline. CDR3 loop: CASSGTGAYSNQPQHF. The CDR3 DNA reads TGTGCCAGCAGTGGGACAGGCGCTTATAGCAATCAGCCCCAGCATTTT.

V usage is TRBV5-1 and J usage is TRBJ1-4; TRBD1 might be the D (5 bases). Germline V gene lookup returns CDR1 SGHRS and CDR2 YFSETQ. This CDR3 has 15 residues. Trimming cost V 4 bases and J 0 bases, with 10 bases left between them. The CDR3 reads CASSPGGATNEKLFF. DNA of the CDR3: TGCGCCAGCAGCCCGGGGGGAGCAACTAATGAAAAACTGTTTTTT. The variable domain in full, completed from reference TRBV5-1 and TRBJ1-4, reads KAGVTQTPRYLIKTRGQQVTLSCSPISGHRSVSWYQQTPGQGLQFLFEYFSETQRNKGNFPGRFSGRQFSNSRSEMNVSTLELGDSALYLCASSPGGATNEKLFFGSGTQLSVL.

CDR3 loop: CASSRQFGPTDTQYF. The DNA of the CDR3 is TGTGCCAGCAGCCGACAGTTCGGCCCCACAGATACGCAGTATTTT. The rearrangement links TRBV11-2 to TRBJ2-3; D might be TRBD1 (5 bases). Trimming left V 5 bases short and J 2 bases short, with 14 bases between. The germline CDR1 and CDR2 sequences are SGHAT and FQNNGV. The CDR3 is 15 residues long.

This chain uses TRBV5-1 with TRBJ1-1, with D perhaps TRBD1 (6 bases). Trimming cost V 3 bases and J 1 base, with 10 bases left between them. The CDR3 contains 14 residues. CDR1 SGHRS and CDR2 YFSETQ come from the germline V gene. The CDR3 nucleotides are TGCGCCAGCAGCTGGGGGGGGCCGAACACTGAAGCTTTCTTT. The encoded protein is CASSWGGPNTEAFF.

V gene TRBV18 combines with J gene TRBJ1-4; D is undetermined. V was trimmed by 3 bases and J by 8 bases, leaving 19 bases between them. The germline CDR1 and CDR2 sequences are KGHSH and LQKENI. The CDR3 length is 16 residues. The CDR3 loop is CASSPRPHDMNEKLFF. The DNA for the CDR3 is TGTGCCAGCTCACCCCGCCCCCATGACATGAACGAAAAACTGTTTTTT.

On this clone: Other DNA sequences within the sample encode an identical CDR3. V and J are TRBV4-3 and TRBJ1-5; weak D call: TRBD1 (5 bases). Germline V gives CDR1 LGHNA, CDR2 YSLEER. The CDR3 covers 15 residues. V was pared by 0 bases and J by 10 bases, with 16 bases between. CDR3: CASSQDPTGRGPQHF. The DNA of the CDR3 is TGCGCCAGCAGCCAAGATCCAACAGGTCGCGGACCCCAGCATTTT.

Written as DNA, the CDR3 is TGTGCCAGCAGCTTAGCCGGACAGCTAGCCTACGAGCAGTACTTC. Encoded protein: CASSLAGQLAYEQYF. The V call is TRBV11-2, the J call TRBJ2-7; TRBD1 might be the D (6 bases). Germline V lookup: CDR1 SGHAT, CDR2 FQNNGV. V shed 1 base and J shed 2 bases, with 12 bases lying between them. The CDR3 covers 15 residues.

The gene calls are TRBV5-5 and TRBJ1-1; 8 bases agree with TRBD1. From germline, CDR1 is SGHKS and CDR2 YYEKEE (reference sequence). After removal of 1 base from V and 7 bases from J, the junction contained 6 bases not matched to a gene. The CDR3 loop spans 14 amino acids. CDR3 region: CASSLQGAPVEAFF. The CDR3 DNA reads as TGTGCCAGCAGCTTGCAGGGGGCGCCGGTTGAAGCTTTCTTT.

The chain is built from TRBV4-1 and TRBJ2-2; D remains ambiguous. The CDR3 has 15 amino acids. CDR1 and CDR2 (germline): MGHRA, YSYEKL. Trimming removed 5 bases at V and 1 base at J, with 11 bases between. The CDR3 loop reads CASSKTQRNTGELFF. Here the CDR3 DNA reads TGCGCCAGCAGCAAAACTCAGAGGAACACCGGGGAGCTGTTTTTT.

This clone came up once. The chain has TRBV7-9 and TRBJ2-7; 10 nucleotides align to TRBD2. The germline V gene has CDR1 SEHNR and CDR2 FQNEAQ (reference sequence). The CDR3 runs to 15 residues. V shed 5 bases and J 7 bases; nucleotides not matched to a gene: 11. CDR3 loop: CASSPPGLATGEQYF. The CDR3 DNA is TGTGCCAGCAGCCCTCCGGGACTAGCGACGGGGGAGCAGTACTTC.